Detailed here is one T cell receptor (beta chain). The antigen is undetermined. This sample is part of a study of Ad26.COV2.S vaccination and SARS-CoV-2 variants. Regarding the study as a whole: Spike-specific TCR breadth ran higher among vaccine recipients than placebo recipients.

Germline V gene sequence: CDR1 SGHRS, CDR2 YFSETQ. The length of the CDR3 is 14 residues. V was trimmed by 4 bases and J by 1 base, leaving 11 bases between them. This table comes from immunoSEQ multiplex PCR, and its TCRdb copy is limited to in-frame clones, with some not included. The sample carries 180,000 or so clones, roughly nine tenths recorded once. Sequences were derived from peripheral blood, sampled after recovery from COVID-19. The gene calls are TRBV5-1 and TRBJ2-5; TRBD1 is a possible D gene (6 bases). This TCR derives from a human donor who had recovered from COVID-19. Here the CDR3 reads CASSPMDSQETQYF. CDR3 DNA: TGCGCCAGCAGCCCCATGGACAGCCAAGAGACCCAGTACTTC.